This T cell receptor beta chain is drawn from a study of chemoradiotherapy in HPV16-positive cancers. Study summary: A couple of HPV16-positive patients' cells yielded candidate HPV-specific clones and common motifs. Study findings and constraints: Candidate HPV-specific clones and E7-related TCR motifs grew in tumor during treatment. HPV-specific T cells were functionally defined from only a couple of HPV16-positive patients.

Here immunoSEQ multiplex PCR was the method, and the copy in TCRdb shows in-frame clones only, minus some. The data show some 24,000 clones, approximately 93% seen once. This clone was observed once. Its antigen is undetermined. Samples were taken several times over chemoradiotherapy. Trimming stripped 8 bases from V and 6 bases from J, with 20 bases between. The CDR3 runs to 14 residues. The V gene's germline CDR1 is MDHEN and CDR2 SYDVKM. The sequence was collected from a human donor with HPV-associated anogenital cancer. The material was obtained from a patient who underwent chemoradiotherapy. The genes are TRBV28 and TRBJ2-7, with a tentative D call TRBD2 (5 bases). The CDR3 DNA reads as TGTGCCAGCTCCCCCCTAACTAGTTATAGCGAGCAGTACTTC. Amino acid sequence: CASSPLTSYSEQYF.